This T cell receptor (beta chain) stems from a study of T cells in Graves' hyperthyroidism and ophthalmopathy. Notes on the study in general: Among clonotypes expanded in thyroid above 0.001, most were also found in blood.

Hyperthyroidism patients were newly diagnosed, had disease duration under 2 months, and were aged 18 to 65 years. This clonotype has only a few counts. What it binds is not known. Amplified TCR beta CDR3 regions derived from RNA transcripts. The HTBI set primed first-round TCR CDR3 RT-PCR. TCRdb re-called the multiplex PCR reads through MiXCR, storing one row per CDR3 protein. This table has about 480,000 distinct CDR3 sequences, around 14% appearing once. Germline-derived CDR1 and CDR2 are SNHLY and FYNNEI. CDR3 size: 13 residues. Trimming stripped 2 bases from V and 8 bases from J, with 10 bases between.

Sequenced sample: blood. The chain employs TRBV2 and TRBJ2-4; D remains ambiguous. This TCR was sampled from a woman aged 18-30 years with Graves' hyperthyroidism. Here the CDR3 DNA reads TGTGCCAGCAGTGAAAGGATATGGGACATTCAGTACTTC. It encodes CASSERIWDIQYF.